This T cell receptor (beta chain) was recorded in a study of Graves' ophthalmopathy and Graves' hyperthyroidism. Turning to the study itself: Peripheral blood was obtained at first diagnosis, ahead of any treatment.

There are 15 residues in the CDR3. V dropped 6 bases and J dropped 1 base, with 10 bases sitting between them. The sample holds many counts of this clonotype. The PBMCs had their origin in 10 ml of fresh peripheral blood. Amplification of the TCR beta CDR3 regions used RNA transcripts (as template). Second-round multiplex PCR came after first-round RT-PCR with HTBI primers. A single record per CDR3 protein comes from TCRdb applying MiXCR to the multiplex PCR reads. The table lists 600,000 to 700,000 distinct CDR3 sequences, about 41% of them singletons, with roughly 3.5% in the top ten. What was sequenced was peripheral blood. The TCR sequence derives from an adult man with Graves' ophthalmopathy. The chain joins TRBV12-3 or TRBV12-4 to TRBJ2-6; no reliable D call. CDR3 residues: CASSPWDSGANVLTF. The CDR3 nucleotides are TGTGCCAGCAGCCCCTGGGATTCTGGGGCCAACGTCCTGACTTTC.